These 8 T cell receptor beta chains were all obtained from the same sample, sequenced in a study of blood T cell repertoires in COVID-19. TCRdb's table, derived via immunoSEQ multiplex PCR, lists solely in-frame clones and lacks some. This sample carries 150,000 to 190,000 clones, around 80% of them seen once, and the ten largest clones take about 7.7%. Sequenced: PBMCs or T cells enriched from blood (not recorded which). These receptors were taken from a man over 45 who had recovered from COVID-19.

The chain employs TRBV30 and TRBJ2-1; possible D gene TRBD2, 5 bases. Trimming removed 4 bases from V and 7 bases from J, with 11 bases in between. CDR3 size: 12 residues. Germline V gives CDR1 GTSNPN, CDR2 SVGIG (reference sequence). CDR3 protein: CAWNGMGNEQFF. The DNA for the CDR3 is TGTGCCTGGAACGGGATGGGAAATGAGCAGTTCTTC.

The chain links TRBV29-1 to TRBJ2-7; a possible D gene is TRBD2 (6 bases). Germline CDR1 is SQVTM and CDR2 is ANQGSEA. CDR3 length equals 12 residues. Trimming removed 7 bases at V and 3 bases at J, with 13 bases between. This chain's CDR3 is CSGWRVGYEQYF. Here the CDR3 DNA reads TGCAGCGGGTGGAGGGTAGGCTACGAGCAGTACTTC.

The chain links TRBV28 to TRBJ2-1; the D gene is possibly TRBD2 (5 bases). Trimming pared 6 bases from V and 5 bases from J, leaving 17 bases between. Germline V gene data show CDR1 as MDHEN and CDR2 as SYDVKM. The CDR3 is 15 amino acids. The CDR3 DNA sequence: TGTGCCAGCAGCCCCGTCGACCGACTAAACAATGAGCAGTTCTTC. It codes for CASSPVDRLNNEQFF.

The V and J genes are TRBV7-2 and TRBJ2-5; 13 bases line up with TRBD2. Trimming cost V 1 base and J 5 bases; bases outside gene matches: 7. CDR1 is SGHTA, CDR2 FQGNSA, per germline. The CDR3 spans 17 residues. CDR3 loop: CASSLVLAGGFGETQYF. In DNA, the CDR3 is TGTGCCAGCAGCTTAGTACTAGCGGGGGGGTTTGGTGAGACCCAGTACTTC.

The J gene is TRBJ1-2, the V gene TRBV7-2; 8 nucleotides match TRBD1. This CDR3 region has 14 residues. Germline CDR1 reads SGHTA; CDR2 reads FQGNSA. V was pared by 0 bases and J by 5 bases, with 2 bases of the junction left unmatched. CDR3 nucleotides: TGTGCCAGCAGCTTAGCGAACAGGGGGTATGGCTACACCTTC. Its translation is CASSLANRGYGYTF.

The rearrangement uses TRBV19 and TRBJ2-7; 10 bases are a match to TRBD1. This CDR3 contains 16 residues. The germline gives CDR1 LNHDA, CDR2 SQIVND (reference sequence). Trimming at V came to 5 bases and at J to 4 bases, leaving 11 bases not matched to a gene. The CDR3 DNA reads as TGTGCCAGTAGTCCCTCACCGGGACAGGGGCGATACGAGCAGTACTTC. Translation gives CASSPSPGQGRYEQYF.

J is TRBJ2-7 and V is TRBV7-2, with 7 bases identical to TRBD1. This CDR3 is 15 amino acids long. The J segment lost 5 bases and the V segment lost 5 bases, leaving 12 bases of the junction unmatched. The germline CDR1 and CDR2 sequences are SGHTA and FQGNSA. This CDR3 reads CASSPSTGNGHEQYF. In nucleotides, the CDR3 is TGTGCCAGCAGCCCCTCGACAGGGAATGGCCACGAGCAGTACTTC.

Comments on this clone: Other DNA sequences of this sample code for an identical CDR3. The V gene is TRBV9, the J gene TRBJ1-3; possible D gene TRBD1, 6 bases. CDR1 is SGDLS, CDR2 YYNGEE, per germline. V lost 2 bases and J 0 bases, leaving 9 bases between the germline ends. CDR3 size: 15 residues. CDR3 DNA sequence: TGTGCCAGCAGCGTCGGACAGAGCTCTGGAAACACCATATATTTT. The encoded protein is CASSVGQSSGNTIYF.